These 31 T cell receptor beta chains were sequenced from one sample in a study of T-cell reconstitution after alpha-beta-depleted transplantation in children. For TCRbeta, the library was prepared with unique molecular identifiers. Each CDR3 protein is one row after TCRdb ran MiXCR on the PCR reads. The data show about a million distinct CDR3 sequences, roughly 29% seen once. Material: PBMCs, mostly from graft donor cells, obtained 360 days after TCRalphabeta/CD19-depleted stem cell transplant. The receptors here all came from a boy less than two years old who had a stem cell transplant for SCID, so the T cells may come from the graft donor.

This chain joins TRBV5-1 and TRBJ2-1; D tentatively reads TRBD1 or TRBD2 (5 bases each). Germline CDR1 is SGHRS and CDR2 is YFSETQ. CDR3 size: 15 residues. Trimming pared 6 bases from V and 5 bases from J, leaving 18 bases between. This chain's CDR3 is CASTAGTTADNEQFF. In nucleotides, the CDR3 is TGCGCCAGCACCGCTGGGACGACTGCGGACAATGAGCAGTTCTTC.

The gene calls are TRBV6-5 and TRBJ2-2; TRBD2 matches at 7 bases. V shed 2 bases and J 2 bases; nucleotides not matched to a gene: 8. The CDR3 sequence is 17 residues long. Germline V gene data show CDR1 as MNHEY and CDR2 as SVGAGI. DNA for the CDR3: TGTGCCAGCAGTTACACCGTTCTAGCGGATAACACCGGGGAGCTGTTTTTT. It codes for CASSYTVLADNTGELFF.

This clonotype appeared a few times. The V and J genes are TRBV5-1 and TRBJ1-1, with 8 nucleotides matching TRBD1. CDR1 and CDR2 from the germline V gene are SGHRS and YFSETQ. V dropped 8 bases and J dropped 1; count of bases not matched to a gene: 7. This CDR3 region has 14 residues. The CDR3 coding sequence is TGCGCCAGTGGACAGGGTATGGAGAACACTGAAGCTTTCTTT. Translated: CASGQGMENTEAFF.

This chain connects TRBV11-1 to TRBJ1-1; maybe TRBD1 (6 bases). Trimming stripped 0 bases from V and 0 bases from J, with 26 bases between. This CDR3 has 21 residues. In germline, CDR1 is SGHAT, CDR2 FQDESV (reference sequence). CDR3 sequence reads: CASSLAIGREVRGAMNTEAFF. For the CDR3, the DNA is TGTGCCAGCAGCTTAGCGATAGGGCGGGAGGTCCGGGGGGCCATGAACACTGAAGCTTTCTTT.

The CDR3 sequence: CASRLQGALEQYF. The CDR3 DNA reads TGTGCCAGCAGGCTACAGGGGGCCCTCGAGCAGTACTTC. J is TRBJ2-7 and V is TRBV7-2; 9 bases agree with TRBD1. With 6 bases clipped from V and 6 bases from J, the junction kept 6 bases outside the gene matches. This CDR3 spans 13 amino acids. Germline CDR1 and CDR2: SGHTA and FQGNSA.

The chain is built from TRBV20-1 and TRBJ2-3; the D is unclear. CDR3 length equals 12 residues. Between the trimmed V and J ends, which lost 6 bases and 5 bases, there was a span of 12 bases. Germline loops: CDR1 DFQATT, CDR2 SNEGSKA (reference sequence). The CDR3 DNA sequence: TGCAGTGCCCCGGTAGCCGTAGATACGCAGTATTTT. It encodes CSAPVAVDTQYF.

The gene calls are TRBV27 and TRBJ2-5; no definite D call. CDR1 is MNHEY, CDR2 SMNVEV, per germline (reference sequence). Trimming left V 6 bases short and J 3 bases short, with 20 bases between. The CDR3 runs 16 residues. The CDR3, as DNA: TGTGCCAGCAGCAGTCCTGACCCACCTATTGAAGAGACCCAGTACTTC. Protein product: CASSSPDPPIEETQYF.

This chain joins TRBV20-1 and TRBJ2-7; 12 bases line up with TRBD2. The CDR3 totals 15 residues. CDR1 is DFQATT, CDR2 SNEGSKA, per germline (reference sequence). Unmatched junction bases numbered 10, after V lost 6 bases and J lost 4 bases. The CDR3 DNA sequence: TGCAGTGCCCCGAGGACTAGCGGGGCCTTTTACGAGCAGTACTTC. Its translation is CSAPRTSGAFYEQYF.

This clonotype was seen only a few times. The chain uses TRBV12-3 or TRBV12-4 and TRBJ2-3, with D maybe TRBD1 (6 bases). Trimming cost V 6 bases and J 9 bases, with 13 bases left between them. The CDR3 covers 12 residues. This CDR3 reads CASRQTGQTQYF. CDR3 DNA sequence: TGTGCCAGCAGGCAAACAGGGCAGACGCAGTATTTT.

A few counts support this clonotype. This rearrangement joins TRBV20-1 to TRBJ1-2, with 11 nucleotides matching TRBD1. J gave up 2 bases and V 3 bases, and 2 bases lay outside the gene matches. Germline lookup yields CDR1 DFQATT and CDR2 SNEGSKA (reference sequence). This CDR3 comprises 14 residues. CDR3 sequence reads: CSARGQGGNYGYTF. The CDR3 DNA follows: TGCAGTGCTAGGGGACAGGGGGGGAACTATGGCTACACCTTC.

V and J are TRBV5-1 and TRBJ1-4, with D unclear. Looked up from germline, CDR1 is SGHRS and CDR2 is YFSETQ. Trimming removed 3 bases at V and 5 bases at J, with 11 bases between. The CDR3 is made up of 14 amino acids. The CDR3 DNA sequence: TGCGCCAGCAGCTGGGCGGAACCCAATGAAAAACTGTTTTTT. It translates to CASSWAEPNEKLFF.

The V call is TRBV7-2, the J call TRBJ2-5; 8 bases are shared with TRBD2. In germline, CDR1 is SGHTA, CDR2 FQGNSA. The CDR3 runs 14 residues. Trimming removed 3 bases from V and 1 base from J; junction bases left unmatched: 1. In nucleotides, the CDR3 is TGTGCCAGCAGCTTGGGACTAGGCCAAGAGACCCAGTACTTC. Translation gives CASSLGLGQETQYF.

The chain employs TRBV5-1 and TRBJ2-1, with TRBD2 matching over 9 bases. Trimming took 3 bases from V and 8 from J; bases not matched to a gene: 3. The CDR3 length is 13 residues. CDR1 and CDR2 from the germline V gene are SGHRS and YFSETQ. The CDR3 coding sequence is TGCGCCAGCAGCTGGCGGGGGGGCTATGAGCAGTTCTTC. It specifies CASSWRGGYEQFF.

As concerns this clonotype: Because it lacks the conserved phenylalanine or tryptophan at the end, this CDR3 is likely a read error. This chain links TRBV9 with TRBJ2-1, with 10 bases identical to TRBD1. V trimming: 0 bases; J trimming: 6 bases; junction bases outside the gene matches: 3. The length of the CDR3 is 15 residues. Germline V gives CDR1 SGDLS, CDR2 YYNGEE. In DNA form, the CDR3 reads TGTGCCAGCAGCGTAGTTGGGACAGGGGTCAATGAGCAGTTCTAC. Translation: CASSVVGTGVNEQFY.

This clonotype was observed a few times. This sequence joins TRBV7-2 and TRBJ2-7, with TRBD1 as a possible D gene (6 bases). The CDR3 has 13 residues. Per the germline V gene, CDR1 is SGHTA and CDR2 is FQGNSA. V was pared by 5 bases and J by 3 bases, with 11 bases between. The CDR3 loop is CASSITGIYEQYF. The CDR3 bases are TGTGCCAGCAGCATAACAGGGATCTACGAGCAGTACTTC. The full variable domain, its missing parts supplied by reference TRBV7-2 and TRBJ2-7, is GAGVSQSPSNKVTEKGKDVELRCDPISGHTALYWYRQSLGQGLEFLIYFQGNSAPDKSGLPSDRFSAERTGGSVSTLTIQRTQQEDSAVYLCASSITGIYEQYFGPGTRLTVT.

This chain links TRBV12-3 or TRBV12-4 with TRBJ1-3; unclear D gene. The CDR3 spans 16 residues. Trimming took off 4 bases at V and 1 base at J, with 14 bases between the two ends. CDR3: CASSSWGWESGNTIYF. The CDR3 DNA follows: TGTGCCAGCAGTTCGTGGGGTTGGGAGTCTGGAAACACCATATATTTT.

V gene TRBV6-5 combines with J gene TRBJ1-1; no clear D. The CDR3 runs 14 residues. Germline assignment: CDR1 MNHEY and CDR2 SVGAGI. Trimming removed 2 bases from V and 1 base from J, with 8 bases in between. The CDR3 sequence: CASSYGIRNTEAFF. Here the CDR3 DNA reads TGTGCCAGCAGTTACGGGATTAGGAACACTGAAGCTTTCTTT.

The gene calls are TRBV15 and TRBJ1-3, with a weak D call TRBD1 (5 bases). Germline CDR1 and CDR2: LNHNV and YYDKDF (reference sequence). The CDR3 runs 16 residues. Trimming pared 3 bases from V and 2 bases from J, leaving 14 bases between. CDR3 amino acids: CATSRSTLRAGNTIYF. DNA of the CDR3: TGTGCCACCAGCAGGTCCACACTCAGGGCTGGAAACACCATATATTTT.

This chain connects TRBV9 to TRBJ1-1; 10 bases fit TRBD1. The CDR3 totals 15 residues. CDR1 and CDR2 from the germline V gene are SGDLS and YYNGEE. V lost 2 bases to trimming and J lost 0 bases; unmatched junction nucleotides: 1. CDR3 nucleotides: TGTGCCAGCAGCGTCGGGACAGGGGTGAACACTGAAGCTTTCTTT. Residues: CASSVGTGVNTEAFF.

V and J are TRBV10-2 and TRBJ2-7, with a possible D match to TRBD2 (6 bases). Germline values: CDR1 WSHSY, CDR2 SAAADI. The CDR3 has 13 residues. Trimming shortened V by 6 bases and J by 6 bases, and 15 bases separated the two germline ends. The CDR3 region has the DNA TGCGCCAGCAGACCGGGACTCGGGAGCGAGCAGTACTTC. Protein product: CASRPGLGSEQYF.

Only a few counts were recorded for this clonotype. CDR3 protein: CASSPKGWNGYTF. The CDR3 DNA is TGTGCCAGCAGCCCCAAGGGTTGGAATGGCTACACCTTC. V is TRBV7-2 and J is TRBJ1-2; D remains unclear. V gave up 5 bases and J gave up 6 bases, with 13 bases separating them. This CDR3 comprises 13 residues. In germline, CDR1 is SGHTA, CDR2 FQGNSA.

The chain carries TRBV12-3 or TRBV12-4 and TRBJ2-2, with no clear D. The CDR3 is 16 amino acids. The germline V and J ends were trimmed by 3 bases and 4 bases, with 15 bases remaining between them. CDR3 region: CASSFGRQASTGELFF. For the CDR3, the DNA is TGTGCCAGCAGTTTTGGTCGGCAGGCCAGCACCGGGGAGCTGTTTTTT.

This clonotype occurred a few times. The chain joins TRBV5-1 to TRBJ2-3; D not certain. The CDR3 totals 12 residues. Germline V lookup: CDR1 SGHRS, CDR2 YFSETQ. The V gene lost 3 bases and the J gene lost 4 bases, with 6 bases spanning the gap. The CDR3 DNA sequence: TGCGCCAGCAGCTCTATCCCAGATACGCAGTATTTT. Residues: CASSSIPDTQYF.

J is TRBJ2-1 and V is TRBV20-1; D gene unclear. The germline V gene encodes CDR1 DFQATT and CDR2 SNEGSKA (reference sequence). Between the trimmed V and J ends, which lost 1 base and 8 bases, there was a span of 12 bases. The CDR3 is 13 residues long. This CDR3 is CSARGLLRDEQFF. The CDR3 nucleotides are TGCAGTGCTAGAGGGCTCCTCCGGGATGAGCAGTTCTTC.

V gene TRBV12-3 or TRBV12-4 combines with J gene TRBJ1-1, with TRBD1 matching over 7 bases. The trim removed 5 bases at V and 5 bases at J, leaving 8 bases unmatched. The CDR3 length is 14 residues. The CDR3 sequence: CASSPTGYKTEAFF. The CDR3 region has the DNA TGTGCCAGCAGTCCGACAGGGTATAAGACTGAAGCTTTCTTT.

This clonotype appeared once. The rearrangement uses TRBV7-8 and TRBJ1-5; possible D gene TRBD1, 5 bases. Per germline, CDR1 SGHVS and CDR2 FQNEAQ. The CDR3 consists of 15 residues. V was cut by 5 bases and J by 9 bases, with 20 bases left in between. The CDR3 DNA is TGTGCCAGCAGCCCTCCCTCGGGGGTCCAGGGGCCCCAGCATTTT. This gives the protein CASSPPSGVQGPQHF.

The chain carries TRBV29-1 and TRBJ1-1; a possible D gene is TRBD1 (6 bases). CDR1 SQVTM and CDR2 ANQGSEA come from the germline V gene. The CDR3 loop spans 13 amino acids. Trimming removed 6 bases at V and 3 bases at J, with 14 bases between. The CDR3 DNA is TGCAGCGTCCACAGGGTAAGGGACACTGAAGCTTTCTTT. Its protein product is CSVHRVRDTEAFF.

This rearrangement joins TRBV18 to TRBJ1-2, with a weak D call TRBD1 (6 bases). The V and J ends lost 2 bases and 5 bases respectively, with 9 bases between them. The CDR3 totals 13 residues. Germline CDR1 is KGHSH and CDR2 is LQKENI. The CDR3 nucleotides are TGTGCCAGCTCACCAAAGGGGGAATATGGCTACACCTTC. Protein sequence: CASSPKGEYGYTF.

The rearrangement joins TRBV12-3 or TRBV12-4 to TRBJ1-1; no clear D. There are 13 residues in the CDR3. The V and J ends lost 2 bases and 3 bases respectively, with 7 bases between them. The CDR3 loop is CASSLSRYTEAFF. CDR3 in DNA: TGTGCCAGCAGTTTAAGCAGGTACACTGAAGCTTTCTTT.

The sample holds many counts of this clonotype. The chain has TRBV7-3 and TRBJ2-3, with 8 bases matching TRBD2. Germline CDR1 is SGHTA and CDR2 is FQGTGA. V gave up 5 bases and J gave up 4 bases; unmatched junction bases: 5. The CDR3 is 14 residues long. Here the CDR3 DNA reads TGTGCCAGCAGCCTCGCGACTAGCGCAGATACGCAGTATTTT. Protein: CASSLATSADTQYF.

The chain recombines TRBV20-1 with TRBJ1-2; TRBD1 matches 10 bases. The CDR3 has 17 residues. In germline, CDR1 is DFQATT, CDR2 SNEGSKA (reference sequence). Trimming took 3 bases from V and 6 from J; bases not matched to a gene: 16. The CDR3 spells CSARVRDRGKGFDGYTF. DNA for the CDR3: TGCAGTGCTAGGGTCCGGGACAGGGGAAAAGGTTTCGATGGCTACACCTTC.